This is a list of T cell receptor beta chains from one sample in a study of molecular identifiers for immune sequencing clone quantification. MiXCR was run by TCRdb on the PCR reads, yielding one entry per CDR3 protein. The data hold about 320,000 distinct CDR3 sequences, with roughly a quarter observed a single time. The sample comprised naive CD8+ T cells from blood, with Jurkat cell RNA spiked in. The receptors come from a human donor in good health. Some libraries in this study had Jurkat cell RNA spiked in. CDR3s include the opening cysteine and the closing phenylalanine or tryptophan. A D gene is named only where the DNA matches it firmly. Some rows mark clone size as missing; the rest say once, few, many or name a class of expanded clone.

j_call: TRBJ1-1; clone_size: few; d_call: TRBD1; v_call: TRBV27; cdr3_nt: TGTGCCAGCAGTTTCAGGGGGCGCGGTGAAGCTTTCTTT; cdr3_aa: CASSFRGRGEAFF
j_call: TRBJ2-3; clone_size: many; d_call: -; v_call: TRBV7-9; cdr3_nt: TGTGCCTATGAGAGCGATACGCAGTATTTT; cdr3_aa: CAYESDTQYF
j_call: TRBJ2-7; clone_size: -; d_call: -; v_call: TRBV5-6; cdr3_nt: TGTGCCAGCAGCGCCGACTCTACCGGGTCCTACGAGCAGTACTTC; cdr3_aa: CASSADSTGSYEQYF
j_call: TRBJ2-7; clone_size: -; d_call: -; v_call: TRBV9; cdr3_nt: TGTGCCAGCAGCCCGAGTCGTAGGGGGGTCAACGAGCAGTACTTC; cdr3_aa: CASSPSRRGVNEQYF
j_call: TRBJ2-7; clone_size: few; d_call: -; v_call: TRBV20-1; cdr3_nt: TGCAGTGCTAGATATTTGGGGGGCGTTTGGTCCTACGAGCAGTACTTC; cdr3_aa: CSARYLGGVWSYEQYF
j_call: TRBJ2-1; clone_size: -; d_call: -; v_call: TRBV5-4; cdr3_nt: TGTGCCAGCAGCGGGGGGGGCGGCACCTACAATGAGCAGTTCTTC; cdr3_aa: CASSGGGGTYNEQFF
j_call: TRBJ1-6; clone_size: many; d_call: TRBD1; v_call: TRBV7-9; cdr3_nt: TGTGCCAGCAGCCAGGGACAGGGGAATTCACCCCTCCACTTT; cdr3_aa: CASSQGQGNSPLHF
j_call: TRBJ1-2; clone_size: few; d_call: -; v_call: TRBV4-1; cdr3_nt: TGCGCCAGCAGCCAAGAGCCAGGAGCTAACTATGGCTACACCTTC; cdr3_aa: CASSQEPGANYGYTF
j_call: TRBJ2-5; clone_size: -; d_call: TRBD2; v_call: TRBV10-2; cdr3_nt: TGCGCCAGCAGCGACCACCCTTACAGACTAGCGGAAGAGACCCAGTACTTC; cdr3_aa: CASSDHPYRLAEETQYF
j_call: TRBJ1-1; clone_size: few; d_call: TRBD1; v_call: TRBV4-2; cdr3_nt: TGTGCCAGCAGCCAAGATGTTCCAGGGGGGTATGTTCCGAACACTGAAGCTTTCTTT; cdr3_aa: CASSQDVPGGYVPNTEAFF
j_call: TRBJ1-2; clone_size: many; d_call: -; v_call: TRBV4-1; cdr3_nt: TGCGCCAGCAGCCACAAAGACGGAGAGGGTAGCTATGGCTACACCTTC; cdr3_aa: CASSHKDGEGSYGYTF
j_call: TRBJ2-6; clone_size: many; d_call: -; v_call: TRBV6-2/TRBV6-3; cdr3_nt: TGTGCCAGCACCCCCCTAGGGTTCTCAGGGGCCAACGTCCTGACTTTC; cdr3_aa: CASTPLGFSGANVLTF
j_call: TRBJ2-7; clone_size: -; d_call: -; v_call: TRBV2; cdr3_nt: TGTGCCAGCATACAGGGCCCCTACGAGCAGTACTTC; cdr3_aa: CASIQGPYEQYF
j_call: TRBJ1-5; clone_size: few; d_call: -; v_call: TRBV20-1; cdr3_nt: TGCAGTGCTAGAGATCTCGCCGGGACACCAAACCATAGCAATCAGCCCCAGCATTTT; cdr3_aa: CSARDLAGTPNHSNQPQHF
j_call: TRBJ2-3; clone_size: few; d_call: TRBD2; v_call: TRBV7-9; cdr3_nt: TGTGCCAGCAGCGACGAGGGACTAGCGGGAGGAGGCACAGATACGCAGTATTTT; cdr3_aa: CASSDEGLAGGGTDTQYF
j_call: TRBJ2-1; clone_size: many; d_call: -; v_call: TRBV7-2; cdr3_nt: TGTGCCAGCAGCCCACAGGGAGCCTACAATGAGCAGTTCTTC; cdr3_aa: CASSPQGAYNEQFF
j_call: TRBJ2-7; clone_size: few; d_call: -; v_call: TRBV28; cdr3_nt: TGTGCCAGCAGTTTAGCTCTCGGGGCCTACGAGCAGTACTTC; cdr3_aa: CASSLALGAYEQYF
j_call: TRBJ2-3; clone_size: many; d_call: TRBD2; v_call: TRBV5-6; cdr3_nt: TGTGCCAGCAGCTGGCGACTAGCGGGACTTCCAGATACGCAGTATTTT; cdr3_aa: CASSWRLAGLPDTQYF
j_call: TRBJ2-7; clone_size: -; d_call: -; v_call: TRBV10-3; cdr3_nt: TGTGCCATCAGTAGCGACCCCGGGACGGCCTCCTACGAGCAGTACTTC; cdr3_aa: CAISSDPGTASYEQYF
j_call: TRBJ2-7; clone_size: few; d_call: -; v_call: TRBV7-9; cdr3_nt: TGTGCCAGCAGCTCTTCGGGGGCGTCCTACGAGCAGTACTTC; cdr3_aa: CASSSSGASYEQYF
j_call: TRBJ2-4; clone_size: many; d_call: TRBD2; v_call: TRBV12-3/TRBV12-4; cdr3_nt: TGTGCCAGCAAGGCAGCGGGAGACATTCAGTACTTC; cdr3_aa: CASKAAGDIQYF
j_call: TRBJ1-1; clone_size: -; d_call: -; v_call: TRBV4-3; cdr3_nt: TGCGCCAGCAGCCAAGACAGGGTGTTGGACACTGAAGCTTTCTTT; cdr3_aa: CASSQDRVLDTEAFF
j_call: TRBJ2-1; clone_size: -; d_call: TRBD2; v_call: TRBV7-9; cdr3_nt: TGTGCCAGCAGCAAACCCGGGACTAGAAATGAGCAGTTCTTC; cdr3_aa: CASSKPGTRNEQFF
j_call: TRBJ2-5; clone_size: many; d_call: TRBD1; v_call: TRBV7-6; cdr3_nt: TGTGCCAGCAGCTTATCAGGGGGCCGGAGAGAGACCCAGTACTTC; cdr3_aa: CASSLSGGRRETQYF
j_call: TRBJ2-7; clone_size: few; d_call: TRBD2; v_call: TRBV27; cdr3_nt: TGTGCCAGCAGTTCCTTCTCCCTAGCGGGGGCCTACGAGCAGTACTTC; cdr3_aa: CASSSFSLAGAYEQYF
j_call: TRBJ1-3; clone_size: many; d_call: -; v_call: TRBV4-1; cdr3_nt: TGCGCCAGCAGCCCGGAGCTCAGGCGGACCATATATTTT; cdr3_aa: CASSPELRRTIYF
j_call: TRBJ2-5; clone_size: few; d_call: TRBD2; v_call: TRBV19; cdr3_nt: TGTGCCAGTAGTATAGTCGGGGGGGGGCTTTTAGAGACCCAGTACTTC; cdr3_aa: CASSIVGGGLLETQYF
j_call: TRBJ1-1; clone_size: few; d_call: -; v_call: TRBV6-2/TRBV6-3; cdr3_nt: TGTGCCAGCATTGCTAATGGGGCCTGGACTGAAGCTTTCTTT; cdr3_aa: CASIANGAWTEAFF
j_call: TRBJ1-1; clone_size: few; d_call: -; v_call: TRBV6-6; cdr3_nt: TGTGCCAGCAGGCCGCTAAACACTGAAGCTTTCTTT; cdr3_aa: CASRPLNTEAFF
j_call: TRBJ1-4; clone_size: many; d_call: TRBD1; v_call: TRBV29-1; cdr3_nt: TGCAGCGTCCACACGGACAGGGAATCACTGTTTTTT; cdr3_aa: CSVHTDRESLFF
j_call: TRBJ2-7; clone_size: -; d_call: TRBD1; v_call: TRBV27; cdr3_nt: TGTGCCAGCAGTCCGTACAGCCGGGACAGGGGGTCCTACGAGCAGTACTTC; cdr3_aa: CASSPYSRDRGSYEQYF
j_call: TRBJ2-3; clone_size: few; d_call: -; v_call: TRBV29-1; cdr3_nt: TGCAGCGTCGTCCCACAGGGCAAAACGCAAAATACGCAGTATTTT; cdr3_aa: CSVVPQGKTQNTQYF
j_call: TRBJ1-1; clone_size: many; d_call: -; v_call: TRBV7-6; cdr3_nt: TGTGCCAGCAGCTTAGAACACATGAACACTGAAGCTTTCTTT; cdr3_aa: CASSLEHMNTEAFF
j_call: TRBJ2-7; clone_size: -; d_call: TRBD1; v_call: TRBV19; cdr3_nt: TGTGCCAGTACCGTCACAGGGGGCTACGAGCAGTACTTC; cdr3_aa: CASTVTGGYEQYF
j_call: TRBJ2-2; clone_size: many; d_call: -; v_call: TRBV4-1; cdr3_nt: TGCGCCAGCAGCCAAGACCCATTTTTGGCCGGGGAGCTGTTTTTT; cdr3_aa: CASSQDPFLAGELFF
j_call: TRBJ2-3; clone_size: few; d_call: -; v_call: TRBV19; cdr3_nt: TGTGCCAGTAGTATTGATGTCGCGGGTTGGGGCACAGATACGCAGTATTTT; cdr3_aa: CASSIDVAGWGTDTQYF
j_call: TRBJ1-1; clone_size: -; d_call: -; v_call: TRBV5-1; cdr3_nt: TGCGCCAGCAGCTTGGCAGCATGGAACACTGAAGCTTTCTTT; cdr3_aa: CASSLAAWNTEAFF
j_call: TRBJ2-2; clone_size: -; d_call: -; v_call: TRBV20-1; cdr3_nt: TGCAGTGCCCCCGGGGAAACGAACACCGGGGAGCTGTTTTTT; cdr3_aa: CSAPGETNTGELFF
j_call: TRBJ1-1; clone_size: -; d_call: -; v_call: TRBV7-9; cdr3_nt: TGTGCCAGCAGCTTAGTAGTGGGACAAATGAACACTGAAGCTTTCTTT; cdr3_aa: CASSLVVGQMNTEAFF
j_call: TRBJ2-7; clone_size: few; d_call: -; v_call: TRBV6-5; cdr3_nt: TGTGCCAGCAGTAACTCCCCCTTAAGCGTCTACGAGCAGTACTTC; cdr3_aa: CASSNSPLSVYEQYF
j_call: TRBJ2-3; clone_size: many; d_call: -; v_call: TRBV4-1; cdr3_nt: TGCGCCAGCAGCCAATTCGGACGGGGGAAAGATACGCAGTATTTT; cdr3_aa: CASSQFGRGKDTQYF
j_call: TRBJ1-2; clone_size: few; d_call: -; v_call: TRBV5-6; cdr3_nt: TGTGCCAGCAGGACTACGGACCCTGCGAGGGATGGCTACACCTTC; cdr3_aa: CASRTTDPARDGYTF
j_call: TRBJ1-4; clone_size: -; d_call: -; v_call: TRBV7-9; cdr3_nt: TGTGCCAGCAGCGGGTCGGCTGAAAAACTGTTTTTT; cdr3_aa: CASSGSAEKLFF
j_call: TRBJ2-2; clone_size: few; d_call: TRBD1; v_call: TRBV12-3/TRBV12-4; cdr3_nt: TGTGCCAGCACCCTCTCAAGGGGGCAGACCGGGGAGCTGTTTTTT; cdr3_aa: CASTLSRGQTGELFF